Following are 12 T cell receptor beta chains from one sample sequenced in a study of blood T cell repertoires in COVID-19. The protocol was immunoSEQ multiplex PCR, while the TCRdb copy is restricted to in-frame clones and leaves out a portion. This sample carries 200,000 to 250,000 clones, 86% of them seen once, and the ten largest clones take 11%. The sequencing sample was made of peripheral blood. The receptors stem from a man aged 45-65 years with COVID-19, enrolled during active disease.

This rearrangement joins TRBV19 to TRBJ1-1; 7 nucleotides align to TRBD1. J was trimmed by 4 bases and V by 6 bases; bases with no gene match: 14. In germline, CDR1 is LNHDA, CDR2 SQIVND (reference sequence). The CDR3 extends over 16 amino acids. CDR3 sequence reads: CASRPRSGGTSTEAFF. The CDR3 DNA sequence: TGTGCCAGTAGACCCAGGTCAGGGGGGACTAGCACTGAAGCTTTCTTT.

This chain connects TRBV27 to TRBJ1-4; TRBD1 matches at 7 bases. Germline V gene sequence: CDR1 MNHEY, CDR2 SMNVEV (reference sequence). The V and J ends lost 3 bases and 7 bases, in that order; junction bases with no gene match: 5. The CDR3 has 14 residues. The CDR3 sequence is CASSFSRGTEKLFF. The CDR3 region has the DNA TGTGCCAGCAGTTTCTCCAGGGGGACTGAAAAACTGTTTTTT.

This CDR3 is CASSPGLAGGDNEQFF. The CDR3 DNA sequence: TGTGCCAGCAGTCCGGGACTAGCGGGAGGAGACAATGAGCAGTTCTTC. The chain carries TRBV6-6 and TRBJ2-1; 15 nucleotides match TRBD2. The CDR3 contains 16 residues. CDR1 and CDR2 from the germline V gene are MNHNY and SVGAGI (reference sequence). V trimming: 5 bases; J trimming: 5 bases; junction bases outside the gene matches: 4.

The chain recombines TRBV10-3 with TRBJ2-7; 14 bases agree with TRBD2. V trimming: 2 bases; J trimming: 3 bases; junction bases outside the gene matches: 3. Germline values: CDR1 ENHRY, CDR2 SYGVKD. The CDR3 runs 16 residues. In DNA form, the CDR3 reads TGTGCCATCAGTGAGGGGGGACTAGCGGGAGTCTACGAGCAGTACTTC. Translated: CAISEGGLAGVYEQYF.

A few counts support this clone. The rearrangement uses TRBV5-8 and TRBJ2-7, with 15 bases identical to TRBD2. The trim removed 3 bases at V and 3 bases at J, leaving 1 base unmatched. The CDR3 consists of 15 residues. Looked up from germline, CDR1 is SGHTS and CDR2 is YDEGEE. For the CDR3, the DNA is TGTGCCAGCAGCTGGACTAGCGGGAGGGTCTACGAGCAGTACTTC. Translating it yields CASSWTSGRVYEQYF.

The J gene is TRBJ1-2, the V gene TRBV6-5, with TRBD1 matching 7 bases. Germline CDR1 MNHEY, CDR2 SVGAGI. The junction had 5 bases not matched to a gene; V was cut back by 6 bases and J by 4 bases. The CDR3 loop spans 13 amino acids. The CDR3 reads CASSEGTAYGYTF. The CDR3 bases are TGTGCCAGCAGCGAGGGGACAGCCTATGGCTACACCTTC.

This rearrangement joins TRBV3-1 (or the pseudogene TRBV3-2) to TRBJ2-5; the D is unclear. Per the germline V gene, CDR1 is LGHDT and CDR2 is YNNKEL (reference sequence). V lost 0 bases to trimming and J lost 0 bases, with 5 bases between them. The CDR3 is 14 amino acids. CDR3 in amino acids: CASSQDMYQETQYF. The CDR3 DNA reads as TGTGCCAGCAGCCAAGATATGTACCAAGAGACCCAGTACTTC.

The CDR3 DNA is TGTGCCAGCAGCGGTTACGGGAACTCCTACGAGCAGTACTTC. It specifies CASSGYGNSYEQYF. The V gene is TRBV9, the J gene TRBJ2-7, with D perhaps matching TRBD2 (5 bases). The ends were cut back, 3 bases at V and 0 bases at J, with 10 bases in the middle. The germline gives CDR1 SGDLS, CDR2 YYNGEE. This CDR3 contains 14 residues.

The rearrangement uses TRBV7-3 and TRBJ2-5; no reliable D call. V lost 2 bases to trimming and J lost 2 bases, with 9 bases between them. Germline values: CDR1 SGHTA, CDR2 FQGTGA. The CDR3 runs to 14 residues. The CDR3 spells CASSLYPLQETQYF. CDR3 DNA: TGTGCCAGCAGCTTATACCCTCTACAAGAGACCCAGTACTTC. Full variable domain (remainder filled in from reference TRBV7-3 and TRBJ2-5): GAGVSQTPSNKVTEKGKYVELRCDPISGHTALYWYRQSLGQGPEFLIYFQGTGAADDSGLPNDRFFAVRPEGSVSTLKIQRTERGDSAVYLCASSLYPLQETQYFGPGTRLLVL.

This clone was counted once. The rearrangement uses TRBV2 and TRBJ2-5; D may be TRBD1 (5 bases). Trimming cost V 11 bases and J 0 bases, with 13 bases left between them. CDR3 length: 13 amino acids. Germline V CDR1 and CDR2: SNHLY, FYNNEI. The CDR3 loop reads CASTSGYQETQYF. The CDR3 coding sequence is TGTGCCTCGACTTCAGGGTACCAAGAGACCCAGTACTTC.

CDR3: CASSLAVYTEAFF. As DNA, the CDR3 is TGTGCCAGCTCACTGGCGGTCTACACTGAAGCTTTCTTT. The rearrangement links TRBV18 to TRBJ1-1, with D hard to call. The CDR3 runs to 13 residues. The germline CDR1 and CDR2 sequences are KGHSH and LQKENI. The V end was cut by 4 bases, the J end by 3 bases, with 9 bases between.

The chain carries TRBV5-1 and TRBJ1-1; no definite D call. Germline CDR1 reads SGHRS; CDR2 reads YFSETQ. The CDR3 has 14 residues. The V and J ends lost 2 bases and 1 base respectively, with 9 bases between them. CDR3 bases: TGCGCCAGCAGCTTAGGGCGGGCGAACACTGAAGCTTTCTTT. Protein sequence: CASSLGRANTEAFF.